Following are 8 T cell receptor beta chains from one sample sequenced in a study of T cell responses to AZD1222 COVID-19 vaccine. Produced via immunoSEQ multiplex PCR; TCRdb's table is partial and in-frame only. The data contain tens of thousands of clones, 70% to 90% of them singletons. The input for sequencing was peripheral blood, taken 28 days after the second AZD1222 dose. The receptors originated from an adult who received the AZD1222 COVID-19 vaccine.

This clone has more than one count but fewer than ten. This rearrangement joins TRBV19 to TRBJ2-1, with a weak D call TRBD2 (6 bases). The V gene lost 4 bases and the J gene lost 9 bases, with 19 bases spanning the gap. The CDR3 is 15 amino acids. Germline CDR1 is LNHDA and CDR2 is SQIVND (reference sequence). The CDR3 sequence is CASSSQTRGSVEQFF. CDR3 bases: TGTGCCAGTAGTAGTCAGACTAGGGGTAGCGTTGAGCAGTTCTTC.

The genes are TRBV4-1 and TRBJ2-7; D not certain. The germline V gene has CDR1 MGHRA and CDR2 YSYEKL. V was pared by 2 bases and J by 3 bases, with 14 bases between. This CDR3 is 15 amino acids long. Written as DNA, the CDR3 is TGCGCCAGCAGCCAATCCCCGGACCTCTACTACGAGCAGTACTTC. Its translation: CASSQSPDLYYEQYF.

This chain connects TRBV19 to TRBJ1-4; D is possibly TRBD1 (5 bases). The CDR3 sequence is 16 residues long. V was clipped by 7 bases and J by 0 bases, with 15 bases between them. The germline V gene encodes CDR1 LNHDA and CDR2 SQIVND (reference sequence). The CDR3 here is CASTGEADPTNEKLFF. The CDR3 DNA reads as TGTGCCAGTACGGGGGAGGCCGACCCAACTAATGAAAAACTGTTTTTT.

This clone has a single count. Here the CDR3 reads CASSVLNTGAVGYTF. The DNA for the CDR3 is TGTGCCAGCAGCGTTCTCAATACAGGGGCGGTTGGCTACACCTTC. The J gene is TRBJ1-2, the V gene TRBV27; 7 bases fit TRBD1. The CDR3 runs to 15 residues. Looked up from germline, CDR1 is MNHEY and CDR2 is SMNVEV (reference sequence). The junction had 14 bases not matched to a gene; V was cut back by 6 bases and J by 7 bases.

The chain couples TRBV3-1 (or the pseudogene TRBV3-2) to TRBJ2-5; D gene ambiguous. The CDR3 runs 15 residues. Germline V gene data show CDR1 as LGHDT and CDR2 as YNNKEL (reference sequence). The germline V and J ends were trimmed by 4 bases and 2 bases, with 14 bases remaining between them. The CDR3 loop reads CASSPSLGHQETQYF. DNA of the CDR3: TGTGCCAGCAGCCCCAGCTTGGGCCATCAAGAGACCCAGTACTTC.

This sequence joins TRBV19 and TRBJ1-5; D possibly corresponds to TRBD1 (5 bases). Germline V gene data show CDR1 as LNHDA and CDR2 as SQIVND (reference sequence). There are 14 residues in the CDR3. V shed 10 bases and J shed 0 bases, with 13 bases lying between them. CDR3 in amino acids: CATSPTDSNQPQHF. CDR3 coding DNA: TGTGCCACCTCACCGACAGATAGCAATCAGCCCCAGCATTTT.

The V call is TRBV18, the J call TRBJ2-1; possible D gene TRBD1, 5 bases. With 6 bases removed from V and 8 bases from J, the gap between germline ends came to 14 bases. The CDR3 length is 13 residues. CDR1 and CDR2 from the germline V gene are KGHSH and LQKENI. CDR3 in amino acids: CASSPPTVYEQFF. The DNA for the CDR3 is TGTGCCAGCTCGCCCCCGACAGTCTATGAGCAGTTCTTC.

The rearrangement links TRBV3-1 (or the pseudogene TRBV3-2) to TRBJ2-1, with TRBD2 identical over 9 bases. The germline V gene encodes CDR1 LGHDT and CDR2 YNNKEL (reference sequence). The V and J ends lost 3 bases and 5 bases, in that order; junction bases with no gene match: 8. The CDR3 consists of 16 residues. The CDR3 DNA reads TGTGCCAGCAGCCATAGCAGCGGGGGGCGACACAATGAGCAGTTCTTC. As protein: CASSHSSGGRHNEQFF.